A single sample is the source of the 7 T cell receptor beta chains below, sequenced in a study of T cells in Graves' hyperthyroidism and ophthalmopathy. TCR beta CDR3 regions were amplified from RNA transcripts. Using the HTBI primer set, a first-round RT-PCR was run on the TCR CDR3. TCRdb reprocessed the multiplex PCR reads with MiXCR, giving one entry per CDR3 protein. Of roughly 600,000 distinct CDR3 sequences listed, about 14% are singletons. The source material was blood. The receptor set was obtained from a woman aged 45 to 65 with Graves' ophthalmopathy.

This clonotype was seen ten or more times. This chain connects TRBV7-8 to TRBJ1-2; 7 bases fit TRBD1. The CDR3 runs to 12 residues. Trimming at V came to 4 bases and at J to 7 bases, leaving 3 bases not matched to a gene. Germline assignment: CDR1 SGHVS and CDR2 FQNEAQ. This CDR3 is CASSSGQSGYTF. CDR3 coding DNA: TGTGCCAGCAGCTCGGGACAGTCTGGCTACACCTTC.

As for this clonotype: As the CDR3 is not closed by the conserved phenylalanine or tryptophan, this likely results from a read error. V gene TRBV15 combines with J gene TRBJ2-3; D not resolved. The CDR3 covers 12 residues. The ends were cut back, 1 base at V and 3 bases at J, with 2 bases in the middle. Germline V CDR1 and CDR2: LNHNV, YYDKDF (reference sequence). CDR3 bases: TGTGCCACCAGCAGAGTAACAGATACGCAGTATCTT. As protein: CATSRVTDTQYL.

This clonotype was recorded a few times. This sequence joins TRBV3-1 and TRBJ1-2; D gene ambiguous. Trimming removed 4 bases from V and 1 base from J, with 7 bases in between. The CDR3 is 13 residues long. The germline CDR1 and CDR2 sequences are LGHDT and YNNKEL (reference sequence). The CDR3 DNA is TGTGCCAGCAGCCCCTCCATTAACTATGGCTACACCTTC. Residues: CASSPSINYGYTF.

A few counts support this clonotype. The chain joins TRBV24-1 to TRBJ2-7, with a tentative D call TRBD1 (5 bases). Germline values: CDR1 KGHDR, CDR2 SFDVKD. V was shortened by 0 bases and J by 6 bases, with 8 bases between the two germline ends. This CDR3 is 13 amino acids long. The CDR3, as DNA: TGTGCCACCAGTGATTTGCAAAGGGGCGAGCAGTACTTC. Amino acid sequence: CATSDLQRGEQYF.

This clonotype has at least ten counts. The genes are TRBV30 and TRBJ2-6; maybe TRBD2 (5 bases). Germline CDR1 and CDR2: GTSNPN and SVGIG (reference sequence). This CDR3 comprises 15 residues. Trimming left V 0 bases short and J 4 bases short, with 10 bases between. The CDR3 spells CAWSVLGIGANVLTF. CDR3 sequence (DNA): TGTGCCTGGAGTGTACTAGGGATCGGGGCCAACGTCCTGACTTTC.

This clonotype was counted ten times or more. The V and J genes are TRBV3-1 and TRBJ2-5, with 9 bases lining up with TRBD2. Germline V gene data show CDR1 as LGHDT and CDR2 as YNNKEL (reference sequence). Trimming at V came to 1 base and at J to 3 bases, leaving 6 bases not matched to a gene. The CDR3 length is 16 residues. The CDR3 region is CASSQGTSAGEETQYF. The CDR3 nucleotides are TGTGCCAGCAGCCAAGGGACTAGCGCGGGGGAAGAGACCCAGTACTTC.

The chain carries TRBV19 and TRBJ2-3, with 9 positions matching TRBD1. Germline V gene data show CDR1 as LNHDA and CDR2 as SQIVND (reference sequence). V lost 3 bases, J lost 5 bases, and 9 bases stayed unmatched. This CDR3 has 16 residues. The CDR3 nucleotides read TGTGCCAGTAGTATCACCGGGACAGGGTTTGGAGATACGCAGTATTTT. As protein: CASSITGTGFGDTQYF.